This T cell receptor beta chain was captured in a study of blood T cell repertoires in COVID-19. Only in-frame clones appear in the TCRdb table, and some are missing; sequencing was by immunoSEQ multiplex PCR. The sample lists about 160,000 clones, 85% to 95% occurring once. The CDR3 has 14 amino acids. CDR1 and CDR2 from the germline V gene are SNHLY and FYNNEI. Germline trimming cut 6 bases from V and 2 bases from J; bases unmatched to any gene: 4. The clonotype originates from a woman between 45 and 60 years old with acute or convalescent COVID-19. The material sequenced was peripheral blood. V usage is TRBV2 and J usage is TRBJ1-3; 7 nucleotides line up with TRBD1. CDR3 region: CASRRGGAGNTIYF. The CDR3 DNA is TGTGCCAGCAGGAGAGGGGGCGCTGGAAACACCATATATTTT.